The subject of this entry is one T cell receptor beta chain. The antigen remains unidentified. Trimming stripped 0 bases from V and 5 bases from J, with 10 bases between. Germline loops: CDR1 SGHTA, CDR2 FQGTGA. This CDR3 comprises 15 residues. The donors comprised healthy bone marrow donors. Use of 60 Vbeta and 13 Jbeta primers characterized the PCR. Profiled with immunoSEQ multiplex PCR; TCRdb holds only in-frame clones, not every one. The sample records 73,000 or so clones, around 78% being singletons. This sample stems from a study of cytomegalovirus exposure and HLA in healthy donors. Looking at the study overall: As released early, the data held 65 million to 90 million unique TCRs from HLA-typed donors.

General study findings and limits: A later analysis linked some 18,000 TCR beta sequences to HLA alleles at 0.05 false discovery rate. Only CMV serostatus was available as immune exposure information.

The chain couples TRBV7-3 to TRBJ2-2; no clear D. The clonotype was recovered from a man in his fifties in good health and CMV-seronegative. The sample was PBMCs. In DNA form, the CDR3 reads TGTGCCAGCAGCTTAACGGCCAGTCCTACCGGGGAGCTGTTTTTT. Translated: CASSLTASPTGELFF.